Following are 30 T cell receptor beta chains from one sample sequenced in a study of blood T cell repertoires in COVID-19. Clones were read by immunoSEQ multiplex PCR, and TCRdb kept only the in-frame ones, dropping some. Among roughly 140,000 clones, approximately 80% were seen once, and the ten largest hold 2.2%. The sequenced sample was peripheral blood. These receptors were collected from a man aged 65 to 79 with acute or convalescent COVID-19.

This chain links TRBV24-1 with TRBJ2-1; 8 bases line up with TRBD1. Germline V gene lookup returns CDR1 KGHDR and CDR2 SFDVKD. The CDR3 is 13 amino acids. V shed 9 bases and J 8 bases; nucleotides not matched to a gene: 8. In nucleotides, the CDR3 is TGTGCCACCGCAGGGGGCTCGGTCGATGAGCAGTTCTTC. Translated, it gives CATAGGSVDEQFF.

The rearrangement uses TRBV5-8 and TRBJ2-3; D might be TRBD2 (5 bases). The length of the CDR3 is 14 residues. The germline CDR1 and CDR2 sequences are SGHTS and YDEGEE. Trimming took 4 bases from V and 4 from J, leaving 13 bases between them. The chain's CDR3 is CASSLTPGADTQYF. The CDR3 DNA is TGTGCCAGCAGCCTGACACCCGGGGCAGATACGCAGTATTTT. Full variable domain (remainder filled in from reference TRBV5-8 and TRBJ2-3): EAGVTQSPTHLIKTRGQQATLRCSPISGHTSVYWYQQALGLGLQFLLWYDEGEERNRGNFPPRFSGRQFPNYSSELNVNALELEDSALYLCASSLTPGADTQYFGPGTRLTVL.

This chain connects TRBV6-5 to TRBJ2-7; 11 bases map to TRBD2. The CDR3 loop spans 14 amino acids. Looked up from germline, CDR1 is MNHEY and CDR2 is SVGAGI. J lost 2 bases, V lost 6 bases, and 3 bases had no gene match. In DNA form, the CDR3 reads TGTGCCAGCAGGTGGACTAGCGGGCCCTACGAGCAGTACTTC. This encodes CASRWTSGPYEQYF.

This sequence joins TRBV7-8 and TRBJ2-1; weak D call: TRBD1 (6 bases). V lost 5 bases and J lost 8, with 10 bases in between. The CDR3 length is 12 residues. Germline CDR1 is SGHVS and CDR2 is FQNEAQ. Here the CDR3 reads CASSTSGDEQFF. In nucleotides, the CDR3 is TGTGCCAGCAGCACCTCAGGGGATGAGCAGTTCTTC. Supplemented by reference TRBV7-8 and TRBJ2-1, the full variable domain reads GAGVSQSPRYKVAKRGQDVALRCDPISGHVSLFWYQQALGQGPEFLTYFQNEAQLDKSGLPSDRFFAERPEGSVSTLKIQRTQQEDSAVYLCASSTSGDEQFFGPGTRLTVL.

CDR3 in amino acids: CASSSHSGNTIYF. The CDR3 DNA reads as TGTGCCAGCAGTTCCCACTCTGGAAACACCATATATTTT. The chain combines TRBV6-5 with TRBJ1-3; D not resolved. Germline CDR1 MNHEY, CDR2 SVGAGI. This CDR3 is built from 13 residues. The germline V and J ends were trimmed by 4 bases and 0 bases, with 4 bases remaining between them.

There are a few counts of this clone. The rearrangement joins TRBV5-1 to TRBJ1-4; D uncertain. This CDR3 has 14 amino acids. V shed 1 base and J shed 7 bases, with 11 bases lying between them. Germline CDR1 SGHRS, CDR2 YFSETQ. The CDR3 protein is CASSLTAGSEKLFF. The CDR3 DNA reads TGCGCCAGCAGCTTGACGGCAGGTAGTGAAAAACTGTTTTTT.

The V call is TRBV19, the J call TRBJ2-1; a weak D match, TRBD2 (5 bases). Germline V CDR1 and CDR2: LNHDA, SQIVND (reference sequence). The germline V and J ends were trimmed by 7 bases and 3 bases, with 22 bases remaining between them. This CDR3 has 17 amino acids. CDR3 sequence reads: CASTTSQLAGGYNEQFF. The CDR3 DNA sequence: TGTGCCAGTACCACTTCGCAGCTAGCCGGAGGCTACAATGAGCAGTTCTTC.

The rearrangement links TRBV11-2 to TRBJ2-3; D perhaps matches TRBD2 (5 bases). Per the germline V gene, CDR1 is SGHAT and CDR2 is FQNNGV. Deletions cut 3 bases from V and 6 bases from J, with 7 bases between. This CDR3 spans 12 amino acids. The CDR3 DNA reads TGTGCCAGCAGCTTTGAGCGGGATACGCAGTATTTT. Its translation: CASSFERDTQYF.

This clone came up a few times. The chain links TRBV5-1 to TRBJ2-7; 8 nucleotides match TRBD1. V lost 4 bases and J lost 7; bases outside the gene matches: 10. This CDR3 region has 14 residues. In germline, CDR1 is SGHRS, CDR2 YFSETQ. The DNA for the CDR3 is TGCGCCAGCAGCCTTCGACAGGGGCCCTCTGAGCAGTACTTC. This encodes CASSLRQGPSEQYF.

The V call is TRBV4-1, the J call TRBJ2-1, with D perhaps matching TRBD2 (5 bases). The CDR3 is 15 residues long. The germline gives CDR1 MGHRA, CDR2 YSYEKL. The V gene lost 0 bases and the J gene lost 8 bases, with 14 bases spanning the gap. CDR3 sequence: CASSQDGPRRDEQFF. The DNA of the CDR3 is TGCGCCAGCAGCCAAGATGGGCCTCGGCGGGATGAGCAGTTCTTC.

The chain links TRBV28 to TRBJ2-2; 8 positions match TRBD2. Germline values: CDR1 MDHEN, CDR2 SYDVKM. J was trimmed by 2 bases and V by 6 bases; bases with no gene match: 8. The CDR3 runs to 16 residues. In DNA, the CDR3 is TGTGCCAGCAGAAACGTGGTAGCGGGAAACACCGGGGAGCTGTTTTTT. Translation gives CASRNVVAGNTGELFF. The whole variable domain, remainder taken from reference TRBV28 and TRBJ2-2, is DVKVTQSSRYLVKRTGEKVFLECVQDMDHENMFWYRQDPGLGLRLIYFSYDVKMKEKGDIPEGYSVSREKKERFSLILESASTNQTSMYLCASRNVVAGNTGELFFGEGSRLTVL.

This rearrangement joins TRBV3-1 (or the pseudogene TRBV3-2) to TRBJ1-1, with TRBD1 matching 9 bases. The J segment lost 4 bases and the V segment lost 5 bases, leaving 8 bases of the junction unmatched. The CDR3 contains 15 residues. Germline V gene sequence: CDR1 LGHDT, CDR2 YNNKEL (reference sequence). CDR3 residues: CASSRGQGWGTEAFF. In DNA, the CDR3 is TGTGCCAGCAGCAGGGGACAGGGTTGGGGCACTGAAGCTTTCTTT.

This chain links TRBV25-1 with TRBJ1-2, with TRBD1 matching over 7 bases. Trimming removed 5 bases from V and 7 bases from J; junction bases left unmatched: 7. This CDR3 spans 13 amino acids. Germline V CDR1 and CDR2: MGHDK, SYGVNS. This CDR3 is CASSRTGVAGYTF. The CDR3 DNA reads TGTGCCAGCAGTCGGACAGGAGTGGCTGGCTACACCTTC.

A few counts support this clone. This chain connects TRBV5-1 to TRBJ2-1, with 13 bases that match TRBD2. V was pared by 4 bases and J by 3 bases, with 16 bases of the junction left unmatched. CDR1 and CDR2 (germline): SGHRS, YFSETQ. This CDR3 is 20 amino acids long. In nucleotides, the CDR3 is TGCGCCAGCAGCAGGGGCAGAGTTAGGACTAGCGGGGGCAGCTACAATGAGCAGTTCTTC. Translating gives CASSRGRVRTSGGSYNEQFF. Based on the CDR3 plus reference TRBV5-1 and TRBJ2-1, the full variable domain is KAGVTQTPRYLIKTRGQQVTLSCSPISGHRSVSWYQQTPGQGLQFLFEYFSETQRNKGNFPGRFSGRQFSNSRSEMNVSTLELGDSALYLCASSRGRVRTSGGSYNEQFFGPGTRLTVL.

The genes are TRBV10-3 and TRBJ1-5; 7 bases agree with TRBD1. The CDR3 runs 17 residues. From germline, CDR1 is ENHRY and CDR2 SYGVKD. With 2 bases clipped from V and 6 bases from J, the junction kept 13 bases outside the gene matches. In DNA, the CDR3 is TGTGCCATCAGTGAGAGTTCTGGGACAGAGGGCTCTCAGCCCCAGCATTTT. Protein product: CAISESSGTEGSQPQHF.

The chain joins TRBV28 to TRBJ1-5, with 8 bases lining up with TRBD1. Germline loops: CDR1 MDHEN, CDR2 SYDVKM. V lost 3 bases to trimming and J lost 1 base; unmatched junction nucleotides: 5. The CDR3 sequence is 16 residues long. The CDR3 loop is CASSFDQGASNQPQHF. The CDR3 DNA reads TGTGCCAGCAGTTTTGATCAGGGGGCCAGCAATCAGCCCCAGCATTTT.

The rearrangement uses TRBV7-6 and TRBJ2-2; D gene unclear. The V gene's germline CDR1 is SGHVS and CDR2 FNYEAQ. Trimming stripped 2 bases from V and 4 bases from J, with 11 bases between. The length of the CDR3 is 15 residues. CDR3 loop: CASSLSRGSTGELFF. The CDR3 DNA follows: TGTGCCAGCAGCTTATCGCGAGGATCCACCGGGGAGCTGTTTTTT.

The chain joins TRBV6-5 to TRBJ2-2; D is perhaps TRBD1 (6 bases). The germline V and J ends were trimmed by 6 bases and 0 bases, with 8 bases remaining between them. Germline lookup yields CDR1 MNHEY and CDR2 SVGAGI. The CDR3 is made up of 14 amino acids. Here the CDR3 DNA reads TGTGCCAGCAGGGACAGTCCGAACACCGGGGAGCTGTTTTTT. This gives the protein CASRDSPNTGELFF.

This clone was detected once. J is TRBJ2-5 and V is TRBV27, with a weak D call TRBD1 (7 bases). CDR1 and CDR2 (germline): MNHEY, SMNVEV (reference sequence). V was cut by 5 bases and J by 2 bases, with 24 bases left in between. The CDR3 is made up of 18 amino acids. Here the CDR3 reads CASSPPQGKSGGQETQYF. The CDR3 DNA reads as TGTGCCAGCAGTCCCCCCCAGGGCAAGTCAGGGGGGCAAGAGACCCAGTACTTC.

This chain connects TRBV12-3 or TRBV12-4 to TRBJ1-1; D remains ambiguous. This CDR3 region has 12 residues. V lost 6 bases, J lost 11 bases, and 16 bases lay in between. CDR3 residues: CASRESELAAFF. The CDR3 DNA follows: TGTGCCAGCAGGGAAAGCGAGTTGGCTGCTTTCTTT.

The rearrangement joins TRBV6-5 to TRBJ2-7; TRBD2 might be the D (5 bases). CDR3 length: 15 residues. V lost 3 bases and J 3 bases, leaving 15 bases between the germline ends. Germline CDR1 is MNHEY and CDR2 is SVGAGI. CDR3 nucleotides: TGTGCCAGCAGTTATGACGGCCAAGGGAGCTACGAGCAGTACTTC. Amino acid sequence: CASSYDGQGSYEQYF.

This clone was observed once. The J gene is TRBJ2-5, the V gene TRBV6-5, with 9 bases identical to TRBD1. After removal of 8 bases from V and 2 bases from J, the junction contained 6 bases not matched to a gene. Germline V CDR1 and CDR2: MNHEY, SVGAGI. The CDR3 length is 14 residues. The CDR3 loop reads CASQTGGNQETQYF. In DNA form, the CDR3 reads TGTGCCAGCCAGACAGGGGGAAATCAAGAGACCCAGTACTTC.

The chain combines TRBV5-1 with TRBJ2-7; TRBD1 matches 9 bases. This CDR3 is 15 amino acids long. J gave up 4 bases and V 4 bases, and 9 bases lay outside the gene matches. CDR1 is SGHRS and CDR2 is YFSETQ in the germline V gene. CDR3 protein: CASSQGQGTRYEQYF. CDR3 sequence (DNA): TGCGCCAGCAGCCAGGGACAGGGAACGCGGTACGAGCAGTACTTC.

This CDR3 reads CASTGTGVTDTQYF. CDR3 in DNA: TGTGCCAGCACGGGGACAGGGGTAACAGATACGCAGTATTTT. This chain connects TRBV28 to TRBJ2-3; 10 bases are a match to TRBD1. Germline lookup yields CDR1 MDHEN and CDR2 SYDVKM. The V and J ends lost 7 bases and 3 bases, in that order; junction bases with no gene match: 4. This CDR3 has 14 amino acids.

V and J are TRBV28 and TRBJ1-2; D not resolved. The CDR3 sequence is 14 residues long. Germline CDR1 is MDHEN and CDR2 is SYDVKM. V was cut by 8 bases and J by 5 bases, with 18 bases left in between. The CDR3 region has the DNA TGTGCCAGCTCCGGTGCGGTCCCAGAATATGGCTACACCTTC. Translating it yields CASSGAVPEYGYTF.

CDR3 nucleotide sequence: TGTGCCAGCATAACAGGGGGGAATCAGCCCCAGCATTTT. Amino acid sequence: CASITGGNQPQHF. The rearrangement links TRBV28 to TRBJ1-5, with 8 bases identical to TRBD1. This CDR3 region has 13 residues. With V trimmed by 7 bases and J by 4 bases, 3 bases remained unmatched. In germline, CDR1 is MDHEN, CDR2 SYDVKM.

The chain employs TRBV7-3 and TRBJ1-3; D is possibly TRBD1 (5 bases). Germline values: CDR1 SGHTA, CDR2 FQGTGA. The V end was cut by 4 bases, the J end by 0 bases, with 13 bases between. The CDR3 covers 16 residues. This CDR3 is CASSSPDSDSGNTIYF. DNA of the CDR3: TGTGCCAGCAGCTCGCCTGACAGCGACTCTGGAAACACCATATATTTT. Full variable domain (remainder filled in from reference TRBV7-3 and TRBJ1-3): GAGVSQTPSNKVTEKGKYVELRCDPISGHTALYWYRQSLGQGPEFLIYFQGTGAADDSGLPNDRFFAVRPEGSVSTLKIQRTERGDSAVYLCASSSPDSDSGNTIYFGEGSWLTVV.

This chain uses TRBV13 with TRBJ1-4, with D perhaps TRBD1 (5 bases). The CDR3 spans 18 residues. The V gene's germline CDR1 is PRHDT and CDR2 FYEKMQ (reference sequence). V was trimmed by 6 bases and J by 0 bases, leaving 20 bases between them. CDR3 in amino acids: CASSSYKERQTTNEKLFF. The CDR3 DNA is TGTGCCAGCAGTTCCTATAAAGAAAGACAGACAACTAATGAAAAACTGTTTTTT. Full variable domain (remainder filled in from reference TRBV13 and TRBJ1-4): AAGVIQSPRHLIKEKRETATLKCYPIPRHDTVYWYQQGPGQDPQFLISFYEKMQSDKGSIPDRFSAQQFSDYHSELNMSSLELGDSALYFCASSSYKERQTTNEKLFFGSGTQLSVL.

This chain uses TRBV30 with TRBJ2-1; maybe TRBD1 (5 bases). Trimming took 4 bases from V and 4 from J, leaving 5 bases between them. The germline V gene encodes CDR1 GTSNPN and CDR2 SVGIG (reference sequence). CDR3 size: 11 residues. The CDR3: CAWTGYNEQFF. The CDR3 DNA reads as TGTGCCTGGACAGGGTACAATGAGCAGTTCTTC.

This rearrangement joins TRBV7-8 to TRBJ2-5; the match to TRBD2 covers 9 bases. Trimming took 1 base from V and 6 from J; bases not matched to a gene: 9. Looked up from germline, CDR1 is SGHVS and CDR2 is FQNEAQ. The CDR3 length is 16 residues. The CDR3 region is CASSLVGSGSRKTQYF. Here the CDR3 DNA reads TGTGCCAGCAGCTTAGTAGGTAGCGGGAGTAGAAAGACCCAGTACTTC.